Listed here are 18 T cell receptor beta chains from one sample, sequenced in a study of cytomegalovirus exposure and HLA in healthy donors. The PCR had 60 Vbeta and 13 Jbeta primers. Profiled with immunoSEQ multiplex PCR; TCRdb holds only in-frame clones, not every one. Of 84,000 or so clones listed, 65% to 85% are singletons. The specimen was PBMCs. The receptors derive from a man between 25 and 39 years old in good health and CMV-seronegative.

The chain recombines TRBV9 with TRBJ1-1; possible D gene TRBD1, 5 bases. V was cut by 0 bases and J by 5 bases, with 11 bases left in between. CDR1 SGDLS and CDR2 YYNGEE come from the germline V gene. The CDR3 is 14 amino acids. CDR3 sequence: CASSVGRVGTEAFF. CDR3 in DNA: TGTGCCAGCAGCGTAGGCAGGGTTGGGACTGAAGCTTTCTTT. The full variable domain, in which reference TRBV9 and TRBJ1-1 provide the parts outside the CDR3, is DSGVTQTPKHLITATGQRVTLRCSPRSGDLSVYWYQQSLDQGLQFLIQYYNGEERAKGNILERFSAQQFPDLHSELNLSSLELGDSALYFCASSVGRVGTEAFFGQGTRLTVV.

The chain employs TRBV5-4 and TRBJ2-4; a weak D match, TRBD1 (5 bases). Germline V lookup: CDR1 SGHNT, CDR2 YYREEE (reference sequence). The CDR3 has 13 residues. Between the trimmed V and J ends, which lost 1 base and 6 bases, there was a span of 8 bases. The CDR3 loop reads CASSLPGSNIQYF. DNA of the CDR3: TGTGCCAGCAGCTTGCCAGGGTCAAACATTCAGTACTTC.

A remark on this clone: At the DNA level, this CDR3 is encoded by other sequences in the same sample as well. This chain connects TRBV11-3 to TRBJ1-1; TRBD1 is a possible D gene (5 bases). CDR1 SGHNT and CDR2 YENEEA come from the germline V gene. This CDR3 region has 15 residues. Trimming removed 1 base from V and 2 bases from J, with 11 bases in between. The CDR3 loop reads CASSLGAGLNTEAFF. CDR3 DNA sequence: TGTGCCAGCAGCTTAGGGGCAGGGTTAAACACTGAAGCTTTCTTT.

The chain has TRBV5-1 and TRBJ2-2, with D possibly TRBD1 on 6 matching bases. V dropped 2 bases and J dropped 2 bases, with 7 bases sitting between them. CDR3 length equals 14 residues. CDR1 and CDR2 (germline): SGHRS, YFSETQ. The CDR3 DNA is TGCGCCAGCAGCTTACAGGGAAACACCGGGGAGCTGTTTTTT. This translates into CASSLQGNTGELFF.

The chain employs TRBV10-3 and TRBJ1-2, with a weak D call TRBD1 (5 bases). CDR1 and CDR2 (germline): ENHRY, SYGVKD. Trimming pared 7 bases from V and 4 bases from J, leaving 13 bases between. The CDR3 has 13 residues. DNA for the CDR3: TGTGCCATCACAGGGTCTTCGGGCTATGGCTACACCTTC. Translation gives CAITGSSGYGYTF.

The chain uses TRBV28 and TRBJ1-1, with 8 positions matching TRBD1. From germline, CDR1 is MDHEN and CDR2 SYDVKM. V lost 2 bases and J lost 1; bases outside the gene matches: 3. There are 15 residues in the CDR3. The CDR3 nucleotides are TGTGCCAGCAGTTTACGACAGGGGTGGAACACTGAAGCTTTCTTT. It yields the protein CASSLRQGWNTEAFF.

The gene calls are TRBV18 and TRBJ1-1, with TRBD1 identical over 7 bases. Per germline, CDR1 KGHSH and CDR2 LQKENI. V gave up 3 bases and J gave up 0 bases; unmatched junction bases: 7. This CDR3 has 16 residues. DNA for the CDR3: TGTGCCAGCTCACCGCCAGGGGGGTTCATGAACACTGAAGCTTTCTTT. Protein sequence: CASSPPGGFMNTEAFF.

This chain joins TRBV29-1 and TRBJ2-7; 8 bases line up with TRBD1. CDR1 and CDR2 (germline): SQVTM, ANQGSEA. CDR3 length: 13 residues. V shed 6 bases, J shed 6 bases, and the junction held 10 bases outside the gene matches. The CDR3 sequence: CSVGTGRPGEQYF. The CDR3 bases are TGCAGCGTGGGGACAGGCCGACCGGGCGAGCAGTACTTC.

The chain joins TRBV6-1 to TRBJ2-7, with TRBD1 matching over 7 bases. V trimming: 4 bases; J trimming: 3 bases; junction bases outside the gene matches: 3. This CDR3 is built from 13 residues. Germline lookup yields CDR1 MNHNS and CDR2 SASEGT. CDR3: CASSVGQSYEQYF. The CDR3 DNA is TGTGCCAGCAGTGTGGGACAGAGCTACGAGCAGTACTTC.

The chain recombines TRBV7-9 with TRBJ1-5; 10 nucleotides line up with TRBD1. Germline V gene data show CDR1 as SEHNR and CDR2 as FQNEAQ (reference sequence). J gave up 8 bases and V 3 bases, and 10 bases lay outside the gene matches. The CDR3 consists of 16 residues. CDR3 sequence: CASSLLGQGEVEPQHF. CDR3 DNA sequence: TGTGCCAGCAGCTTGTTAGGACAGGGGGAAGTCGAGCCCCAGCATTTT.

The V and J genes are TRBV19 and TRBJ2-1; TRBD2 matches at 9 bases. The CDR3 totals 13 residues. V trimming: 6 bases; J trimming: 6 bases; junction bases outside the gene matches: 3. Per germline, CDR1 LNHDA and CDR2 SQIVND (reference sequence). In nucleotides, the CDR3 is TGTGCCAGTAGAGTGACTAGCGGCAATGAGCAGTTCTTC. Protein: CASRVTSGNEQFF.

The chain has TRBV2 and TRBJ1-2; no firm D call. V was shortened by 4 bases and J by 8 bases, with 11 bases between the two germline ends. Germline lookup yields CDR1 SNHLY and CDR2 FYNNEI. This CDR3 has 12 residues. CDR3: CASSAHYGGYTF. CDR3 DNA: TGTGCCAGCAGTGCCCACTATGGCGGCTACACCTTC. Full variable domain (rest looked up from reference TRBV2 and TRBJ1-2): EPEVTQTPSHQVTQMGQEVILRCVPISNHLYFYWYRQILGQKVEFLVSFYNNEISEKSEIFDDQFSVERPDGSNFTLKIRSTKLEDSAMYFCASSAHYGGYTFGSGTRLTVV.

This chain links TRBV4-1 with TRBJ1-5; D call uncertain. V dropped 0 bases and J dropped 4 bases, with 7 bases sitting between them. Germline lookup yields CDR1 MGHRA and CDR2 YSYEKL. This CDR3 spans 14 amino acids. CDR3 nucleotide sequence: TGCGCCAGCAGCCAAGAGCGGCATAATCAGCCCCAGCATTTT. This codes for CASSQERHNQPQHF.

The V and J genes are TRBV6-5 and TRBJ2-5; TRBD2 matches at 9 bases. The tail of the sequence fits TRBJ2-7 better, so the J call may be wrong. Germline V gives CDR1 MNHEY, CDR2 SVGAGI. The CDR3 contains 14 residues. CDR3 nucleotide sequence: TGTGCCAGCAAAACTAGCGGGCCTTCCTACGAGCAGTACTTC. Translated, it gives CASKTSGPSYEQYF.

The chain couples TRBV12-5 to TRBJ1-6; the D is unclear. The V end lost 1 base, the J end lost 6 bases, and 7 bases lay between the germline ends. Germline loops: CDR1 LGHNT, CDR2 FRNRAP. The CDR3 sequence is 14 residues long. The CDR3 coding sequence is TGTGCTAGTGGTTTGGACACTATTAATTCACCCCTCCACTTT. Translated: CASGLDTINSPLHF.

This clone was recorded once. The genes are TRBV4-1 and TRBJ2-2; TRBD2 is a possible D gene (6 bases). CDR1 MGHRA and CDR2 YSYEKL come from the germline V gene. Between the trimmed V and J ends, which lost 4 bases and 6 bases, there was a span of 9 bases. This CDR3 spans 13 amino acids. The CDR3, as DNA: TGCGCCAGCAGCCGAGGACTACCCGGGGAGCTGTTTTTT. Residues: CASSRGLPGELFF.

The rearrangement links TRBV7-9 to TRBJ1-1, with TRBD1 as a possible D gene (6 bases). The germline V gene has CDR1 SEHNR and CDR2 FQNEAQ (reference sequence). The CDR3 contains 14 residues. Trimming stripped 3 bases from V and 10 bases from J, with 18 bases between. CDR3 amino acids: CASSFGDTGIGAFF. The CDR3, as DNA: TGTGCCAGCAGCTTCGGGGACACAGGGATAGGAGCTTTCTTT.

The rearrangement joins TRBV9 to TRBJ1-2, with 7 bases aligning to TRBD1. The germline V gene encodes CDR1 SGDLS and CDR2 YYNGEE. With V trimmed by 4 bases and J by 8 bases, 14 bases remained unmatched. This CDR3 region has 15 residues. The CDR3: CASSLDRVGSKGYTF. CDR3 bases: TGTGCCAGCAGCCTTGACAGGGTTGGCTCGAAAGGCTACACCTTC.